This T cell receptor (beta chain) was captured by sequencing in a study of blood T cell repertoires in COVID-19. Overall study: The samples span acute and convalescent COVID-19 from the United States, Italy and Spain. Sample material is recorded as cDNA or gDNA derived from T cells, B-cell-depleted T cells, or PBMCs.

Per the original data handling: From reference gene primer amplification, estimates of nucleated cell counts were derived. Using immunoSEQ multiplex PCR, the repertoire was profiled, and TCRdb retains in-frame clones only, with some absent. The V and J calls and clone size are taken from that table; D and trimming were inferred from the DNA. The sample contains 200,000 to 250,000 clones, 85% to 90% of which appear only once. The V end was cut by 6 bases, the J end by 3 bases, with 11 bases between. This CDR3 spans 14 amino acids. CDR1 and CDR2 from the germline V gene are LNHDA and SQIVND (reference sequence).

The sample was peripheral blood. This sequence was found in a woman aged 60 to 75 with acute or convalescent COVID-19. The rearrangement uses TRBV19 and TRBJ1-4; no clear D. The DNA for the CDR3 is TGTGCCAGTAGGCAAAACGGGTCTAATGAAAAACTGTTTTTT. Translation: CASRQNGSNEKLFF. The full variable domain, its missing parts supplied by reference TRBV19 and TRBJ1-4, is DGGITQSPKYLFRKEGQNVTLSCEQNLNHDAMYWYRQDPGQGLRLIYYSQIVNDFQKGDIAEGYSVSREKKESFPLTVTSAQKNPTAFYLCASRQNGSNEKLFFGSGTQLSVL.